These 25 T cell receptor beta chains were all obtained from the same sample, sequenced in a study of shared clonotypes between healthy human individuals. TCRdb's copy holds only in-frame clones and misses some; the assay was immunoSEQ multiplex PCR. This table holds about 2.4 million clones, approximately 94% found once. What was sequenced was naive CD4+ T cells sorted from blood. Subset: CD45RA+ positively selected. The receptors were sampled from a man aged 18 to 30 in good health.

J is TRBJ1-1 and V is TRBV30; D call uncertain. V lost 0 bases to trimming and J lost 2 bases, with 10 bases between them. CDR1 is GTSNPN, CDR2 SVGIG, per germline (reference sequence). This CDR3 spans 14 amino acids. CDR3 coding DNA: TGTGCCTGGAGTGTAATGGGGATAAACACTGAAGCTTTCTTT. Its translation: CAWSVMGINTEAFF. Full variable domain (missing parts from reference TRBV30 and TRBJ1-1): SQTIHQWPATLVQPVGSPLSLECTVEGTSNPNLYWYRQAAGRGLQLLFYSVGIGQISSEVPQNLSASRPQDRQFILSSKKLLLSDSGFYLCAWSVMGINTEAFFGQGTRLTVV.

The genes are TRBV5-6 and TRBJ2-7; 12 positions match TRBD1. The CDR3 has 12 amino acids. Trimming removed 4 bases from V and 10 bases from J; junction bases left unmatched: 3. CDR1 and CDR2 (germline): SGHDT, YYEEEE. The CDR3, as DNA: TGTGCCAGCAGCAGGGGACAGGGGGCTCAGTACTTC. Encoded protein: CASSRGQGAQYF.

This chain joins TRBV18 and TRBJ2-7; D is perhaps TRBD1 (6 bases). With 4 bases removed from V and 5 bases from J, the gap between germline ends came to 12 bases. The length of the CDR3 is 13 residues. The germline V gene has CDR1 KGHSH and CDR2 LQKENI. The CDR3 protein is CASSRQDGNEQYF. As DNA, the CDR3 is TGTGCCAGCTCACGACAGGACGGAAACGAGCAGTACTTC. Complete variable domain (other parts from reference TRBV18 and TRBJ2-7): NAGVMQNPRHLVRRRGQEARLRCSPMKGHSHVYWYRQLPEEGLKFMVYLQKENIIDESGMPKERFSAEFPKEGPSILRIQQVVRGDSAAYFCASSRQDGNEQYFGPGTRLTVT.

For this clone: Other nucleotide sequences from this sample produce the same CDR3. V and J are TRBV5-1 and TRBJ2-7; D gene ambiguous. With 0 bases removed from V and 1 base from J, the gap between germline ends came to 8 bases. Per the germline V gene, CDR1 is SGHRS and CDR2 is YFSETQ. The CDR3 sequence is 14 residues long. The CDR3 coding sequence is TGCGCCAGCAGCTTGGGTTGGGATTCCTACGAGCAGTACTTC. This sequence encodes CASSLGWDSYEQYF.

The genes are TRBV4-1 and TRBJ2-1, with D uncertain. This CDR3 spans 16 amino acids. The germline V gene encodes CDR1 MGHRA and CDR2 YSYEKL. Deletions cut 4 bases from V and 6 bases from J, with 19 bases between. The CDR3 DNA sequence: TGCGCCAGCAGCCTCTTCCCCCCTGTGCAGCTCAATGAGCAGTTCTTC. The encoded protein is CASSLFPPVQLNEQFF.

The gene calls are TRBV5-1 and TRBJ2-7; no definite D call. CDR3 length equals 15 residues. V was clipped by 1 base and J by 0 bases, with 11 bases between them. Germline V gene lookup returns CDR1 SGHRS and CDR2 YFSETQ. The CDR3 nucleotides are TGCGCCAGCAGCTTGTCAGGATTAAGCTCCTACGAGCAGTACTTC. Translated, it gives CASSLSGLSSYEQYF.

V and J are TRBV19 and TRBJ1-6; no clear D. Trimming took 11 bases from V and 7 from J, leaving 12 bases between them. Germline V gene sequence: CDR1 LNHDA, CDR2 SQIVND (reference sequence). CDR3 length: 12 amino acids. The CDR3 bases are TGTGCCTGTAAGGATGGAAATTCACCCCTCCACTTT. Translated: CACKDGNSPLHF. Complete variable domain (other parts from reference TRBV19 and TRBJ1-6): DGGITQSPKYLFRKEGQNVTLSCEQNLNHDAMYWYRQDPGQGLRLIYYSQIVNDFQKGDIAEGYSVSREKKESFPLTVTSAQKNPTAFYLCACKDGNSPLHFGNGTRLTVT.

The V gene is TRBV10-3, the J gene TRBJ1-1; possible D gene TRBD1, 5 bases. CDR1 and CDR2 from the germline V gene are ENHRY and SYGVKD. The CDR3 contains 12 residues. V lost 10 bases to trimming and J lost 1 base, with 10 bases between them. CDR3 nucleotide sequence: TGTGCCACACGGGGGGAGAACACTGAAGCTTTCTTT. Protein sequence: CATRGENTEAFF.

The chain combines TRBV5-1 with TRBJ2-1; TRBD1 might be the D (6 bases). The CDR3 contains 14 residues. The V gene lost 3 bases and the J gene lost 4 bases, with 11 bases spanning the gap. Germline V lookup: CDR1 SGHRS, CDR2 YFSETQ. DNA for the CDR3: TGCGCCAGCAGCTCACGGGACATGTACAATGAGCAGTTCTTC. It yields the protein CASSSRDMYNEQFF.

V gene TRBV7-2 combines with J gene TRBJ1-1; D gene ambiguous. The CDR3 is 15 residues long. The germline CDR1 and CDR2 sequences are SGHTA and FQGNSA. Between the trimmed V and J ends, which lost 1 base and 0 bases, there was a span of 9 bases. The CDR3 here is CASSLGRLMNTEAFF. DNA for the CDR3: TGTGCCAGCAGCTTAGGGAGGTTGATGAACACTGAAGCTTTCTTT.

The gene calls are TRBV7-9 and TRBJ2-5, with D unclear. Between the trimmed V and J ends, which lost 1 base and 6 bases, there was a span of 9 bases. CDR3 length: 13 amino acids. CDR1 is SEHNR, CDR2 FQNEAQ, per germline (reference sequence). CDR3 region: CASSLVHGQTQYF. The CDR3 nucleotides read TGTGCCAGCAGCTTAGTTCACGGACAGACCCAGTACTTC.

Here the CDR3 DNA reads TGTGCCAGCAGCGTAGCTGGGATCGACGGGGAGCTGTTTTTT. This codes for CASSVAGIDGELFF. The V call is TRBV9, the J call TRBJ2-2; D remains unclear. V lost 0 bases to trimming and J lost 7 bases, with 10 bases between them. Germline V gene data show CDR1 as SGDLS and CDR2 as YYNGEE. This CDR3 contains 14 residues.

The DNA for the CDR3 is TGTGCCAGCAGTCCCCCCCGAGGACAGGAGACCCAGTACTTC. This codes for CASSPPRGQETQYF. This rearrangement joins TRBV28 to TRBJ2-5; a weak D match, TRBD1 (6 bases). The CDR3 has 14 amino acids. Trimming stripped 5 bases from V and 5 bases from J, with 15 bases between. CDR1 and CDR2 (germline): MDHEN, SYDVKM.

For the CDR3, the DNA is TGTGCCATCGGTTCGACAGGGGCTAATGAAAAACTGTTTTTT. It is translated as CAIGSTGANEKLFF. The J gene is TRBJ1-4, the V gene TRBV10-3, with 8 bases fitting TRBD1. With 8 bases clipped from V and 3 bases from J, the junction kept 5 bases outside the gene matches. The CDR3 is 14 residues long. CDR1 is ENHRY and CDR2 is SYGVKD in the germline V gene.

The rearrangement uses TRBV11-2 and TRBJ2-7, with D tentatively TRBD2 (5 bases). Between the trimmed V and J ends, which lost 0 bases and 3 bases, there was a span of 9 bases. There are 14 residues in the CDR3. Germline loops: CDR1 SGHAT, CDR2 FQNNGV. The CDR3 reads CASSLEIGLYEQYF. Written as DNA, the CDR3 is TGTGCCAGCAGCTTAGAAATCGGACTCTACGAGCAGTACTTC.

The chain employs TRBV29-1 and TRBJ1-3, with a weak D call TRBD1 (6 bases). With 5 bases removed from V and 2 bases from J, the gap between germline ends came to 10 bases. Looked up from germline, CDR1 is SQVTM and CDR2 is ANQGSEA. The CDR3 totals 13 residues. As DNA, the CDR3 is TGCAGCGTTCAGACAGGACCTGGAAACACCATATATTTT. As protein: CSVQTGPGNTIYF.

The V and J genes are TRBV19 and TRBJ2-7, with TRBD1 matching 7 bases. Germline V lookup: CDR1 LNHDA, CDR2 SQIVND (reference sequence). The trim removed 6 bases at V and 2 bases at J, leaving 10 bases unmatched. CDR3 length: 15 residues. The CDR3 DNA follows: TGTGCCAGTAGGAATCCGGGACAGTCGGCCTACGAGCAGTACTTC. This translates into CASRNPGQSAYEQYF. Full variable domain (remainder filled in from reference TRBV19 and TRBJ2-7): DGGITQSPKYLFRKEGQNVTLSCEQNLNHDAMYWYRQDPGQGLRLIYYSQIVNDFQKGDIAEGYSVSREKKESFPLTVTSAQKNPTAFYLCASRNPGQSAYEQYFGPGTRLTVT.

The gene calls are TRBV7-3 and TRBJ2-1; 10 positions agree with TRBD2. CDR1 and CDR2 from the germline V gene are SGHTA and FQGTGA. With V trimmed by 2 bases and J by 4 bases, 8 bases remained unmatched. This CDR3 is 17 amino acids long. Here the CDR3 reads CASSLFPSGGSYNEQFF. The CDR3 nucleotides are TGTGCCAGCAGCTTATTTCCTAGCGGGGGAAGTTACAATGAGCAGTTCTTC. Looking up the rest from reference TRBV7-3 and TRBJ2-1 gives the full variable domain: GAGVSQTPSNKVTEKGKYVELRCDPISGHTALYWYRQSLGQGPEFLIYFQGTGAADDSGLPNDRFFAVRPEGSVSTLKIQRTERGDSAVYLCASSLFPSGGSYNEQFFGPGTRLTVL.

This sequence joins TRBV10-2 and TRBJ2-3; D is tentatively TRBD1 or TRBD2 (5 bases each). The CDR3 is 13 residues long. Trimming stripped 2 bases from V and 11 bases from J, with 14 bases between. CDR1 is WSHSY, CDR2 SAAADI, per germline. This CDR3 is CASSEQWGIGQYF. The CDR3 nucleotides read TGCGCCAGCAGTGAGCAGTGGGGGATCGGGCAGTATTTT.

V gene TRBV28 combines with J gene TRBJ1-1; the match to TRBD1 covers 8 bases. The CDR3 is made up of 16 amino acids. CDR1 is MDHEN and CDR2 is SYDVKM in the germline V gene. Losses at the gene ends were 6 bases for V and 3 bases for J; bases not matched to a gene: 12. The CDR3 sequence: CASSPRQGAFDTEAFF. The CDR3 DNA is TGTGCCAGCAGCCCTCGGCAGGGGGCATTCGACACTGAAGCTTTCTTT.

The gene calls are TRBV5-8 and TRBJ2-5, with TRBD1 identical over 11 bases. The tail of the sequence fits TRBJ2-7 better, so the J call may be wrong. The CDR3 is 15 amino acids. CDR1 SGHTS and CDR2 YDEGEE come from the germline V gene. For the CDR3, the DNA is TGTGCCAGCAGCAAGGGACAGGGGGGTGGCTACGAGCAGTACTTC. This translates into CASSKGQGGGYEQYF.

The CDR3 nucleotides are TGTGCCAGCAGCTGGGGGGAGAACACTGAAGCTTTCTTT. This encodes CASSWGENTEAFF. This chain uses TRBV5-6 with TRBJ1-1; possibly TRBD1 for D (5 bases). The germline V and J ends were trimmed by 3 bases and 1 base, with 7 bases remaining between them. This CDR3 comprises 13 residues. The germline V gene encodes CDR1 SGHDT and CDR2 YYEEEE.

V usage is TRBV21-1 and J usage is TRBJ2-3; the table's D call of TRBD1 was not tested on the DNA. TRBV21-1 is classified as a pseudogene. The CDR3 sequence is 15 residues long. CDR3 sequence: CASSKENRHTDTQYF. The CDR3 DNA reads as TGTGCCAGCAGCAAAGAAAACAGGCACACAGATACGCAGTATTTT.

The chain uses TRBV6-5 and TRBJ1-5, with D possibly TRBD1 on 6 matching bases. Looked up from germline, CDR1 is MNHEY and CDR2 is SVGAGI. This CDR3 has 14 amino acids. The V gene lost 6 bases and the J gene lost 2 bases, with 11 bases spanning the gap. The CDR3 here is CASRDSGGNQPQHF. The CDR3 DNA reads as TGTGCCAGCAGGGACTCAGGGGGCAATCAGCCCCAGCATTTT.

This clone came up once. The rearrangement joins TRBV5-6 to TRBJ2-5; possibly TRBD2 for D (5 bases). Germline lookup yields CDR1 SGHDT and CDR2 YYEEEE. V was cut by 4 bases and J by 11 bases, with 12 bases left in between. This CDR3 is built from 11 residues. The CDR3 here is CASSDGMRQYF. The CDR3 nucleotides are TGTGCCAGCAGCGACGGGATGCGGCAGTACTTC.